This T cell receptor (beta chain) emerged from a study of T cell responses to AZD1222 COVID-19 vaccine. Trimming removed 3 bases from V and 2 bases from J, with 9 bases in between. Germline values: CDR1 MNHEY, CDR2 SMNVEV (reference sequence). CDR3 length equals 14 residues. TCRdb's table, derived via immunoSEQ multiplex PCR, lists solely in-frame clones and lacks some. The data contain 170,000 or so clones, about nine tenths of them seen just once; the ten biggest clones take up less than 1.6%. Study-level points and caveats: Most donors were white British, females outnumbered males, and clonal diversity was possibly underestimated. Of spike-specific TCRs, nearly half reportedly target regions left unmutated in variants.

Note on this clone: Its antigen is unidentified.

The chain employs TRBV27 and TRBJ2-3; D ambiguous. The source material was peripheral blood, sampled on day 0 of AZD1222 vaccination. The receptor was derived from an adult in good health. DNA for the CDR3: TGTGCCAGCAGTTTCGCTGAGAACACAGATACGCAGTATTTT. Protein: CASSFAENTDTQYF.